This T cell receptor (beta chain) emerged from a study of cytomegalovirus exposure and HLA in healthy donors. Findings and limits, study-wide: TCR beta chain V- and J-gene trimming was linked, in a later analysis, to a missense variant in DCLRE1C. Some highly shared sequence variants likely arose as a pipeline artifact.

Regarding this clone: Its specificity is not known. A read error may account for a junction end that differs from germline.

Donors likely had unrecorded immune exposures despite being nominally healthy when sampled. Per the germline V gene, CDR1 is SGHDT and CDR2 is YYEEEE. The CDR3 runs to 18 residues. With 60 Vbeta and 13 Jbeta primers, the PCR was carried out. Sequencing used immunoSEQ multiplex PCR; TCRdb keeps in-frame clones, though not all of them. The profile shows about 89,000 clones, around three quarters of them singletons. The receptor comes from a male donor in good health and CMV-seronegative. The V gene is TRBV5-6, the J gene TRBJ2-6; D is perhaps TRBD1 (5 bases). Sequencing input: PBMCs. CDR3 region: CASSLGGQGRSGANGLTF. CDR3 nucleotides: TGTGCCAGCAGCTTGGGCGGTCAGGGTCGATCTGGGGCCAACGGCCTGACTTTC.